Listed below are T cell receptor beta chains from one sample, sequenced in a study of blood T cell repertoires in COVID-19. Profiled with immunoSEQ multiplex PCR; TCRdb holds only in-frame clones, not every one. The sample carries around 620,000 clones, about nine tenths recorded once. Sequenced sample: peripheral blood. The receptors shown here come from a young woman with acute or convalescent COVID-19. The CDR3 runs from the conserved cysteine through the conserved F or W. D genes are given only for firm matches. Size is stated for part of the rows, as once, few or many counts, or as a class when the clone is expanded.

>-|TRBJ2-3|TRBD2|TRBV5-3
CARSPAPGLAGELGDTQYF
TGTGCCAGAAGCCCGGCGCCCGGACTAGCGGGGGAGCTGGGAGATACGCAGTATTTT
>-|TRBJ2-3|-|TRBV27
CASGSGGPDTQYF
TGTGCCAGCGGATCTGGCGGGCCAGATACGCAGTATTTT
>-|TRBJ2-1|TRBD2|TRBV4-2
CASSQASGGRYEQFF
TGTGCCAGCAGCCAAGCTAGCGGGGGAAGGTATGAGCAGTTCTTC
>once|TRBJ2-7|TRBD2|TRBV2
CASGRGGHEQYF
TGTGCCAGCGGGCGGGGGGGCCACGAGCAGTACTTC
>-|TRBJ1-3|TRBD1|TRBV29-1
CSVQGASTGNTIYF
TGCAGCGTACAGGGGGCGAGTACTGGAAACACCATATATTTT
>-|TRBJ2-7|TRBD1|TRBV13
CASSERDSQGEQYF
TGTGCCAGCAGCGAACGGGACAGTCAGGGCGAGCAGTACTTC
>-|TRBJ1-1|-|TRBV6-5
CASILSWGGISEAFF
TGTGCCAGCATCCTCTCATGGGGGGGCATATCTGAAGCTTTCTTT
>-|TRBJ1-1|TRBD1|TRBV5-1
CASSSGQRNTEAFF
TGCGCCAGCAGCTCGGGACAGAGGAACACTGAAGCTTTCTTT
>-|TRBJ1-2|-|TRBV2
CASSTKQGRGYGYTF
TGTGCCAGCAGTACCAAACAGGGACGGGGCTATGGCTACACCTTC
>-|TRBJ1-5|TRBD1|TRBV11-2
CASSSDRAVQPQHF
TGTGCCAGCAGCTCCGACAGGGCCGTTCAGCCCCAGCATTTT
>once|TRBJ2-2|-|TRBV5-4
CASSLVTGDTGELFF
TGTGCCAGCAGCTTGGTTACGGGGGACACCGGGGAGCTGTTTTTT
>-|TRBJ1-6|-|TRBV19
CASSITSPQGGSPLHF
TGTGCCAGTAGTATAACTAGTCCCCAAGGCGGGTCACCCCTCCACTTT
>-|TRBJ1-5|-|TRBV9
CASSVAGRSNQPQHF
TGTGCCAGCAGCGTAGCAGGGAGGAGCAATCAGCCCCAGCATTTT
>-|TRBJ2-1|TRBD2|TRBV6-1
CASSEPLASGVSNEQFF
TGTGCCAGCAGTGAACCCCTCGCTAGCGGGGTTAGCAATGAGCAGTTCTTC
>-|TRBJ2-2|-|TRBV9
CASSSRQNPFLMELFF
TGTGCCAGCAGCTCACGACAGAACCCTTTCTTGATGGAGCTGTTTTTT
>-|TRBJ2-7|-|TRBV3-1/TRBV3-2
CASSYRDSYEQYF
TGTGCCAGCAGCTACAGGGACTCCTACGAGCAGTACTTC
>-|TRBJ1-2|TRBD1|TRBV12-5
CASGLALTGDGYTF
TGTGCTAGTGGTTTGGCCCTCACAGGGGATGGCTACACCTTC
>-|TRBJ1-2|-|TRBV19
CATQGGDWGYTF
TGTGCCACCCAGGGAGGCGACTGGGGCTACACCTTC
>-|TRBJ2-1|-|TRBV6-5
CASSSEVYFGNEQFF
TGTGCCAGCAGTTCCGAGGTGTATTTCGGCAATGAGCAGTTCTTC
>-|TRBJ1-5|TRBD1|TRBV11-1
CASRTGGGNQPQHF
TGTGCCAGCAGGACAGGGGGAGGCAATCAGCCCCAGCATTTT
>-|TRBJ1-5|-|TRBV5-5
CASSFVGLDNQPQHF
TGTGCCAGCAGCTTCGTAGGACTGGATAATCAGCCCCAGCATTTT
>-|TRBJ2-7|-|TRBV7-2
CASSLVVGGADEQYF
TGTGCCAGCAGCTTAGTGGTGGGGGGAGCCGACGAGCAGTACTTC
>-|TRBJ1-1|-|TRBV2
CASSEASRTEAFF
TGTGCCAGCAGTGAAGCGTCCCGCACTGAAGCTTTCTTT
>-|TRBJ2-5|-|TRBV7-2
CASSFIETQYF
TGTGCCAGCAGCTTCATAGAGACCCAGTACTTC
>-|TRBJ1-5|-|TRBV30
CAWSSGSTNQPQHF
TGTGCCTGGAGTTCGGGGTCCACCAATCAGCCCCAGCATTTT
>-|TRBJ2-1|TRBD2|TRBV5-1
CASSPPRAGGGEQFF
TGCGCCAGCAGCCCCCCAAGAGCGGGGGGTGGGGAGCAGTTCTTC
>once|TRBJ1-3|-|TRBV7-6
CASSLGGQGRNTIYF
TGTGCCAGCAGCTTAGGGGGGCAGGGGAGAAACACCATATATTTT
>once|TRBJ2-3|TRBD2|TRBV28
CASSLGASGATDTQYF
TGTGCCAGCAGTTTAGGCGCTAGCGGGGCCACAGATACGCAGTATTTT
>-|TRBJ2-7|-|TRBV19
CASSPGEYF
TGTGCCAGTAGTCCCGGGGAGTACTTC
>-|TRBJ1-1|TRBD1|TRBV4-1
CASSQVPQGQGNINTEAFF
TGCGCCAGCAGCCAAGTCCCCCAGGGACAGGGGAACATAAACACTGAAGCTTTCTTT
>-|TRBJ1-6|-|TRBV15
CATSRDLGGGGERNSPLHF
TGTGCCACCAGCAGAGATCTGGGGGGGGGCGGGGAAAGGAATTCACCCCTCCACTTT
>-|TRBJ1-6|TRBD1|TRBV3-1/TRBV3-2
CASSQDPRTGRNSPLHF
TGTGCCAGCAGCCAAGACCCACGGACAGGGCGGAATTCACCCCTCCACTTT
>-|TRBJ1-2|-|TRBV9
CASSVGQENYGYTF
TGTGCCAGCAGCGTAGGACAGGAGAACTATGGCTACACCTTC
>-|TRBJ2-1|-|TRBV19
CASSEGGRGFF
TGTGCCAGTAGTGAGGGGGGGCGCGGGTTCTTC
>-|TRBJ2-5|-|TRBV5-1
CASRGEAETQYF
TGCGCCAGCAGGGGTGAGGCGGAGACCCAGTACTTC